Here is one TCR beta chain with its context. This clonotype was recorded a few times. This clone's antigen is unknown. No much larger clone exists at a distance of one base, and base qualities are not known. Spanning cysteine to phenylalanine, the CDR3 consists of 13 amino acids. Left in the record is the CDR3 DNA by itself, 39 bases read in frame from the first base. Between the V and J ends, shortened by 7 bases and 0 bases respectively, the junction contains 9 bases. CDR1 SGHRS and CDR2 YFSETQ were looked up in the germline V gene. This sample is part of a study of blood T cells in healthy people across ages (dated by TCRdb to 2013 to 2016). Broadly, across the study: In model experiments, roughly one uniquely barcoded TCR beta cDNA molecule per two T cells was captured by template switching. To track age-related changes in TCR beta repertoire diversity, the study relied on deep sequencing normalized with unique cDNA molecular identifiers. Donors were grouped into four age groups: young (average roughly 15 years), middle-aged (39), aged (about 59) and long-lived (about 82). Donors of different ages were randomly distributed across sequencing lanes to avoid experimental bias. For two donors (one aged 18 to 29 and one aged 80 or older), the study analyzed two additional independent replicas of 1 million unique cDNA reads from the same blood draw. Broad study findings and their caveats: Total diversity estimates from one million sequenced T cells were considered lower bounds and underestimates. Because donor CMV infection status was unknown, age-related changes in expanded clonotypes were potentially confounded. The percentage of naive T cells measured by flow cytometry correlated strongly with observed TCR beta diversity. Conclusive comparison of naive and antigen-experienced compartments was prevented by the profiling of bulk unsorted PBMCs. Compared with the aged group, more naive CD4+ T cells, fewer expanded clones and increased TCR diversity were shown by the long-lived group, suggesting age selection. Observed TCR beta diversity per million T cells fell roughly linearly with age, and a significant reduction was already apparent by age about 38.

Systemically healthy Caucasian individuals from Russia, approximately 39 in total and aged about 6 to 90 years, were included as donors. Each donor gave about 11 milliliters of peripheral blood, drawn into EDTA-treated Vacutainer tubes. Ficoll-Paque density-gradient centrifugation was used to isolate PBMCs, with at least 6 million per sample. Total RNA, at least 5.5 micrograms per sample, was extracted from PBMCs with Trizol reagent. Naive CD45RAhigh/CD27high T cell percentages were measured by flow cytometry on a PBMC aliquot from every donor. The library was prepared using 5' RACE. The sequencing machine was an Illumina HiSeq 2500. A second PCR of about 6 to 11 cycles was run with a J-beta primer mix and a sample-barcoded 5' primer. A template-switch 5' adaptor carrying 12 random nucleotides introduced a unique molecular identifier onto each TCR beta cDNA molecule. At least 3 million CDR3-containing paired-end reads were obtained from each sample. All of the RNA was converted into first-strand cDNA using the Mint cDNA synthesis kit, with a TRBC-specific oligonucleotide serving as the primer. After uracil-DNA glycosylase treatment, a first 18-cycle PCR used universal primers M1SS and BC2_uni_R on all cDNA. Turning to the authors' computational methods: Normalization of each sample was performed by random selection of 1 million high-quality reads, each carrying a distinct molecular identifier. Reads with shared molecular identifiers were discarded instead of being binned into consensus sequences. CDR3 identification, clonotype clustering and error correction used MiTCR with a Q25 quality threshold and the strictest error-elimination algorithm. A nonparametric unseen species model with Euler transformation was used to estimate lower-bound total TCR beta diversity. The public reads were reanalyzed by TCRdb: fastp trimming at Q25, MiXCR alignment, in-frame beta chains only. Records with the same CDR3 protein are collapsed into one entry carrying the most frequent genes and DNA. The V and J calls follow TCRdb's processing rather than the paper's. Counted in this sample were about 1,800,000 distinct CDR3 sequences; roughly 27% of them appeared once. In total, the top ten clones hold roughly 8.2% of the sample.

The TCR was taken from a woman in her 30s in good health. The V and J segments used are TRBV5-1 and TRBJ2-3; the D segment cannot be called with confidence. Sequencing used blood. The CDR3 amino acid sequence is: CASGASSTDTQYF. The sequence in DNA is TGCGCCAGCGGCGCGTCAAGCACAGATACGCAGTATTTT. The CDR3 plus the reference TRBV5-1 and TRBJ2-3 genes for the other parts give the full variable domain: KAGVTQTPRYLIKTRGQQVTLSCSPISGHRSVSWYQQTPGQGLQFLFEYFSETQRNKGNFPGRFSGRQFSNSRSEMNVSTLELGDSALYLCASGASSTDTQYFGPGTRLTVL.